This T cell receptor (beta chain) is from a study of cytomegalovirus exposure and HLA in healthy donors. CDR3 length: 19 residues. The germline V gene has CDR1 GTSNPN and CDR2 SVGIG (reference sequence). V was pared by 0 bases and J by 4 bases, with 15 bases of the junction left unmatched. Data came from immunoSEQ multiplex PCR; TCRdb stores just in-frame clones and leaves some out. Among approximately 100,000 clones listed, roughly 92% were seen once. The chain links TRBV30 to TRBJ2-1; the match to TRBD2 covers 10 bases. The clonotype originates from a woman aged 25 to 45 in good health and CMV-seropositive. Sequencing was performed on PBMCs. In DNA form, the CDR3 reads TGTGCCTGGAGTGTTCGGCGGTTAGCGGGAGGTCCCAATTACAATGAGCAGTTCTTC. Encoded protein: CAWSVRRLAGGPNYNEQFF.